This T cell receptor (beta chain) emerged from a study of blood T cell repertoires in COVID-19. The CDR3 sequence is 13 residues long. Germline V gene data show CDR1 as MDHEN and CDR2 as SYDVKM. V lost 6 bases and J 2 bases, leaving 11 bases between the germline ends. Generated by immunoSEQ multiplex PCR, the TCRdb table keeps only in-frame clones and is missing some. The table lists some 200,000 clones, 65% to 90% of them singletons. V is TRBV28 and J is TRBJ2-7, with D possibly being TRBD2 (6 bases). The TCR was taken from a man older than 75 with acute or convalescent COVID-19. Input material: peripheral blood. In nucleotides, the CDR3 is TGTGCCAGCAGGCGGGATCGAGCCTACGAGCAGTACTTC. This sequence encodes CASRRDRAYEQYF.